The rows below give T cell receptor beta chains drawn from one sample of a study of neurological immune-mediated disorders. TCRdb re-analysed the 5' RACE reads in MiXCR, keeping a single row per CDR3 protein. The repertoire holds fewer than 75,000 distinct CDR3 sequences, with 3% to 3.5% as singletons. What was sequenced was PBMCs. All receptors come from a man aged 40-49 years with multiple sclerosis. Both conserved end residues are part of each CDR3. The D gene is left open where the match is weak. Some rows have no size entry. The others give once, few or many, or a class for an expanded clone.

V: TRBV24-1; size: many; D: NA; J: TRBJ2-1; CDR3: CATSGQTYNEQFF; DNA: TGTGCCACCAGTGGGCAGACCTACAATGAGCAGTTCTTC
V: TRBV6-5; size: many; D: TRBD2; J: TRBJ2-1; CDR3: CASSYLMTSGSHNEQFF; DNA: TGTGCCAGCAGTTACTTAATGACTAGCGGGAGCCACAATGAGCAGTTCTTC
V: TRBV15; size: many; D: NA; J: TRBJ1-1; CDR3: CATAGLANTEAFF; DNA: TGTGCCACAGCAGGGTTGGCGAACACTGAAGCTTTCTTT
V: TRBV5-1; size: many; D: NA; J: TRBJ1-6; CDR3: CASSLGQAFYNSPLHF; DNA: TGCGCCAGCAGCTTGGGACAGGCCTTCTATAATTCACCCCTCCACTTT
V: TRBV20-1; size: many; D: NA; J: TRBJ2-1; CDR3: CSARVSRAEGNEQFF; DNA: TGCAGTGCTAGAGTGAGTAGGGCGGAGGGCAATGAGCAGTTCTTC
V: TRBV12-3/TRBV12-4; size: many; D: NA; J: TRBJ2-2; CDR3: CASSLGVGGELFF; DNA: TGTGCCAGCAGTCTTGGGGTTGGCGGGGAGCTGTTTTTT
V: TRBV9; size: many; D: TRBD2; J: TRBJ2-3; CDR3: CASSVFGGASDTQYF; DNA: TGTGCCAGCAGCGTTTTCGGGGGGGCATCAGATACGCAGTATTTT
V: TRBV20-1; size: many; D: NA; J: TRBJ1-4; CDR3: CSARELLSTNEKLFF; DNA: TGCAGTGCTAGAGAACTCCTGTCAACTAATGAAAAACTGTTTTTT
V: TRBV6-5; size: many; D: NA; J: TRBJ2-1; CDR3: CASSYSPGVTHRSYNEQFF; DNA: TGTGCCAGCAGTTACTCGCCCGGCGTAACCCACCGCTCCTACAATGAGCAGTTCTTC
V: TRBV11-2; size: many; D: NA; J: TRBJ2-2; CDR3: CASSFGVSGELFF; DNA: TGTGCCAGCAGCTTTGGGGTGTCCGGGGAGCTGTTTTTT
V: TRBV20-1; size: NA; D: TRBD1; J: TRBJ1-1; CDR3: CSAGDRVTEAFF; DNA: TGCAGTGCCGGGGACAGGGTCACTGAAGCTTTCTTT
V: TRBV5-5; size: many; D: NA; J: TRBJ2-5; CDR3: CASSFEGERWTQYF; DNA: TGTGCCAGCAGCTTTGAGGGGGAAAGGTGGACCCAGTACTTC
V: TRBV10-1; size: many; D: NA; J: TRBJ2-3; CDR3: CASSESILDTQYF; DNA: TGCGCCAGCAGTGAGTCGATTCTGGATACGCAGTATTTT
V: TRBV29-1; size: many; D: TRBD1; J: TRBJ1-3; CDR3: CSVRQGGGNTIYF; DNA: TGCAGCGTCCGACAGGGAGGAGGAAACACCATATATTTT
V: TRBV5-1; size: many; D: NA; J: TRBJ2-3; CDR3: CASSHPNTDTQYF; DNA: TGCGCCAGCAGCCATCCCAACACAGATACGCAGTATTTT
V: TRBV12-3/TRBV12-4; size: NA; D: TRBD2; J: TRBJ2-1; CDR3: CASSRGLAGVF; DNA: TGTGCCAGCAGCCGGGGACTAGCGGGAGTCTTC
V: TRBV15; size: many; D: NA; J: TRBJ1-6; CDR3: CATSKEGGYNSPLHF; DNA: TGTGCCACCAGCAAGGAGGGGGGTTACAATTCACCCCTCCACTTT
V: TRBV12-3/TRBV12-4; size: many; D: TRBD1; J: TRBJ2-2; CDR3: CASSLAGTGVHTGELFF; DNA: TGTGCCAGCAGTTTAGCCGGGACAGGGGTGCACACCGGGGAGCTGTTTTTT
V: TRBV20-1; size: many; D: NA; J: TRBJ2-1; CDR3: CSARDGGQRGSYNEQFF; DNA: TGCAGTGCTAGAGATGGCGGCCAGAGGGGCTCCTACAATGAGCAGTTCTTC
V: TRBV29-1; size: many; D: TRBD2; J: TRBJ2-1; CDR3: CSVVLAGYNEQFF; DNA: TGCAGCGTTGTGCTAGCGGGGTACAATGAGCAGTTCTTC
V: TRBV2; size: many; D: TRBD2; J: TRBJ2-7; CDR3: CASTGLAYEQYF; DNA: TGTGCCAGCACCGGACTAGCCTACGAGCAGTACTTC
V: TRBV12-3/TRBV12-4; size: many; D: TRBD1; J: TRBJ1-6; CDR3: CASMLTGQNSPLHF; DNA: TGTGCCAGCATGTTGACAGGGCAAAATTCACCCCTCCACTTT
V: TRBV12-3/TRBV12-4; size: many; D: TRBD2; J: TRBJ2-3; CDR3: CASSLSFGLAGESSTDTQYF; DNA: TGTGCCAGCAGTTTAAGTTTCGGACTAGCGGGGGAGTCTAGCACAGATACGCAGTATTTT
V: TRBV20-1; size: NA; D: TRBD1; J: TRBJ1-5; CDR3: CSARNRQGVNPQHF; DNA: TGCAGTGCTAGGAACCGACAGGGGGTGAATCCCCAGCATTTT
V: TRBV2; size: many; D: TRBD1; J: TRBJ2-3; CDR3: CASTAPGGAGTDTQYF; DNA: TGTGCCAGCACAGCCCCAGGGGGCGCAGGGACAGATACGCAGTATTTT
V: TRBV29-1; size: many; D: TRBD2; J: TRBJ2-3; CDR3: CSVDAPGRATDTQYF; DNA: TGCAGCGTTGACGCCCCCGGGAGGGCCACAGATACGCAGTATTTT
V: TRBV20-1; size: many; D: NA; J: TRBJ1-1; CDR3: CSARDQGREAFF; DNA: TGCAGTGCTAGAGATCAAGGGAGGGAAGCTTTCTTT
V: TRBV20-1; size: NA; D: NA; J: TRBJ1-3; CDR3: CSASRDISGKNIYF; DNA: TGCAGTGCTAGTCGGGACATCTCTGGAAAAAACATATATTTT
V: TRBV20-1; size: many; D: NA; J: TRBJ1-1; CDR3: CSAREWGDTEAFF; DNA: TGCAGTGCTAGAGAATGGGGGGACACTGAAGCTTTCTTT
V: TRBV7-2; size: many; D: NA; J: TRBJ1-2; CDR3: CASSPPSYGYTF; DNA: TGTGCCAGCAGCCCCCCTTCCTATGGCTACACCTTC
V: TRBV19; size: many; D: NA; J: TRBJ2-1; CDR3: CASSIGGQGIGEQFF; DNA: TGTGCCAGTAGTATAGGAGGGCAGGGGATTGGGGAGCAGTTCTTC
V: TRBV25-1; size: many; D: TRBD2; J: TRBJ2-5; CDR3: CASSKWTSGEETQYF; DNA: TGTGCCAGCAGTAAGTGGACTAGCGGGGAAGAGACCCAGTACTTC
V: TRBV12-3/TRBV12-4; size: many; D: NA; J: TRBJ1-1; CDR3: CASSYTRGRGTEEAFF; DNA: TGTGCCAGCAGCTACACCAGGGGCCGGGGGACGGAGGAAGCTTTCTTT
V: TRBV11-2; size: many; D: NA; J: TRBJ2-7; CDR3: CASSLGASSSYEQYF; DNA: TGTGCCAGCAGCCTCGGGGCTTCTAGCTCCTACGAGCAGTACTTC
V: TRBV20-1; size: many; D: TRBD1; J: TRBJ2-5; CDR3: CSALQGARKTQYF; DNA: TGCAGTGCTCTTCAGGGGGCGAGGAAGACCCAGTACTTC
V: TRBV11-2; size: many; D: NA; J: TRBJ2-1; CDR3: CASSPTGIYNEQFF; DNA: TGTGCCAGCAGCCCGACGGGGATTTACAATGAGCAGTTCTTC
V: TRBV30; size: many; D: NA; J: TRBJ1-4; CDR3: CAWSVLIRDGSEKLFF; DNA: TGTGCCTGGAGTGTACTTATCCGAGACGGGAGCGAAAAACTGTTTTTT
V: TRBV15; size: many; D: NA; J: TRBJ1-1; CDR3: CATSPPYRSSEAFF; DNA: TGTGCCACCAGCCCACCCTACAGGTCCAGTGAAGCTTTCTTT
V: TRBV27; size: many; D: NA; J: TRBJ1-2; CDR3: CASSFRGSRGYTF; DNA: TGTGCCAGCAGTTTCAGGGGAAGTCGAGGCTACACCTTC
V: TRBV20-1; size: many; D: TRBD2; J: TRBJ2-7; CDR3: CSAREPGLADYEQYF; DNA: TGCAGTGCTAGAGAGCCGGGACTAGCGGACTACGAGCAGTACTTC
V: TRBV20-1; size: many; D: NA; J: TRBJ2-7; CDR3: CSARAAASSYEQYF; DNA: TGCAGTGCTAGAGCAGCGGCCAGCTCCTACGAGCAGTACTTC
V: TRBV20-1; size: many; D: TRBD2; J: TRBJ2-7; CDR3: CSIRPGLAGRQSYEQYF; DNA: TGCAGTATAAGGCCGGGACTAGCGGGGAGGCAGTCCTACGAGCAGTACTTC
V: TRBV9; size: NA; D: TRBD1; J: TRBJ2-3; CDR3: CASSVGAGGTDTQYF; DNA: TGTGCCAGCAGCGTAGGGGCAGGGGGAACAGATACGCAGTATTTT
V: TRBV5-1; size: many; D: NA; J: TRBJ2-1; CDR3: CASSFSGDSSYNEQFF; DNA: TGCGCCAGCAGCTTCAGCGGGGACAGCTCCTACAATGAGCAGTTCTTC
V: TRBV3-1; size: many; D: TRBD2; J: TRBJ2-7; CDR3: CASSPGLAGYYEQYF; DNA: TGTGCCAGCAGCCCGGGACTAGCGGGTTACTACGAGCAGTACTTC
V: TRBV6-6; size: many; D: NA; J: TRBJ2-7; CDR3: CASSPAGVEEQYF; DNA: TGTGCCAGCAGCCCCGCGGGCGTCGAAGAGCAGTACTTC
V: TRBV7-8; size: many; D: TRBD1; J: TRBJ1-4; CDR3: CASSSGGDRNEKLFF; DNA: TGTGCCAGCAGCTCGGGGGGGGACAGAAATGAAAAACTGTTTTTT
V: TRBV24-1; size: many; D: NA; J: TRBJ2-1; CDR3: CATSDSGTGDYNEQFF; DNA: TGTGCCACCAGTGATTCCGGGACGGGTGACTACAATGAGCAGTTCTTC
V: TRBV27; size: many; D: NA; J: TRBJ1-6; CDR3: CASSPLGSPLHF; DNA: TGTGCCAGCAGTCCCTTAGGATCACCCCTCCACTTT
V: TRBV7-9; size: many; D: NA; J: TRBJ1-4; CDR3: CASRSTAEGGKLFF; DNA: TGTGCCAGCAGATCGACAGCGGAGGGGGGAAAACTGTTTTTT
V: TRBV20-1; size: many; D: NA; J: TRBJ1-1; CDR3: CSARGPKITEAFF; DNA: TGCAGTGCTAGGGGCCCGAAGATCACTGAAGCTTTCTTT
V: TRBV12-3/TRBV12-4; size: few; D: TRBD2; J: TRBJ2-1; CDR3: CASSKTSGSSYNEQFF; DNA: TGTGCCAGCAGTAAAACTAGCGGGAGCTCCTACAATGAGCAGTTCTTC
V: TRBV5-1; size: many; D: NA; J: TRBJ2-2; CDR3: CASSPILQSTGELFF; DNA: TGCGCCAGCAGCCCAATCTTACAGAGCACCGGGGAGCTGTTTTTT
V: TRBV5-5; size: many; D: NA; J: TRBJ1-5; CDR3: CASSLPGDNQPQHF; DNA: TGTGCCAGCAGCCTCCCCGGGGACAATCAGCCCCAGCATTTT
V: TRBV4-1; size: many; D: TRBD2; J: TRBJ2-7; CDR3: CASSQEGLAASYEQYF; DNA: TGCGCCAGCAGCCAAGAAGGGCTAGCGGCCTCCTACGAGCAGTACTTC
V: TRBV7-9; size: many; D: NA; J: TRBJ2-1; CDR3: CASSFGSAGNEQFF; DNA: TGTGCCAGCAGCTTCGGCTCCGCGGGAAATGAGCAGTTCTTC
V: TRBV5-1; size: many; D: NA; J: TRBJ1-1; CDR3: CASSFLLGQNTEAFF; DNA: TGCGCCAGCAGCTTTCTCCTGGGACAGAACACTGAAGCTTTCTTT
V: TRBV5-1; size: many; D: NA; J: TRBJ1-5; CDR3: CASSLGGLLWQPQHF; DNA: TGCGCCAGCAGCTTGGGGGGGTTACTTTGGCAGCCCCAGCATTTT
V: TRBV10-1; size: many; D: TRBD2; J: TRBJ2-3; CDR3: CASSEGTSGFQDTQYF; DNA: TGCGCCAGCAGTGAAGGGACTAGCGGGTTTCAAGATACGCAGTATTTT
V: TRBV7-6; size: few; D: NA; J: TRBJ2-7; CDR3: CASSLEGESSYEQYF; DNA: TGTGCCAGCAGCTTAGAAGGTGAGAGCTCCTACGAGCAGTACTTC